This T cell receptor beta chain stems from a study of OX40 agonist ivuxolimab in advanced cancers. This clone was detected only once. Trimming at V came to 1 base and at J to 7 bases, leaving 12 bases not matched to a gene. This CDR3 is built from 17 residues. Germline CDR1 and CDR2: GTSNPN and SVGIG (reference sequence). Here immunoSEQ multiplex PCR was the method, and the copy in TCRdb shows in-frame clones only, minus some. Of some 97,000 clones listed, 90% are singletons. This chain joins TRBV30 and TRBJ1-6; 8 bases agree with TRBD1. The TCR originated in an adult with an advanced solid tumor such as melanoma, head and neck, liver or kidney cancer. The specimen comprised CD4+ or CD8+ T cells sorted from blood, sampled in a trial of the OX40 agonist ivuxolimab. As DNA, the CDR3 is TGTGCCTGGAGTGCCAATTCAGGGGGCCTACAGAATTCACCCCTCCACTTT. It translates to CAWSANSGGLQNSPLHF. The full variable domain, with the rest looked up from reference TRBV30 and TRBJ1-6, is SQTIHQWPATLVQPVGSPLSLECTVEGTSNPNLYWYRQAAGRGLQLLFYSVGIGQISSEVPQNLSASRPQDRQFILSSKKLLLSDSGFYLCAWSANSGGLQNSPLHFGNGTRLTVT.